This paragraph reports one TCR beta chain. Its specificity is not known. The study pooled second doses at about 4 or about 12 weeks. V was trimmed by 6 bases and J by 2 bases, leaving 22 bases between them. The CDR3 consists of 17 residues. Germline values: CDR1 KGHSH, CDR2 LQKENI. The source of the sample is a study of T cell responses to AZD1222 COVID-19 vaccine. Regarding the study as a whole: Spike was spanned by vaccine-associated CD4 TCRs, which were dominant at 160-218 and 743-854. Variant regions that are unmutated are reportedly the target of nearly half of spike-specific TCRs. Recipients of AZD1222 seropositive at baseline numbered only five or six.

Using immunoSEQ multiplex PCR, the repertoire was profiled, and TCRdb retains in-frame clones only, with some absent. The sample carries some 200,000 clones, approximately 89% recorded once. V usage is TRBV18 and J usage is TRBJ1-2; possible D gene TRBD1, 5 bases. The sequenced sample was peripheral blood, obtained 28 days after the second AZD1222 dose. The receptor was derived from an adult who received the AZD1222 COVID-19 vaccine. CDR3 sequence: CASSPMAPGRTNYGYTF. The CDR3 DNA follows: TGTGCCAGCTCTCCTATGGCTCCGGGACGTACAAACTATGGCTACACCTTC.